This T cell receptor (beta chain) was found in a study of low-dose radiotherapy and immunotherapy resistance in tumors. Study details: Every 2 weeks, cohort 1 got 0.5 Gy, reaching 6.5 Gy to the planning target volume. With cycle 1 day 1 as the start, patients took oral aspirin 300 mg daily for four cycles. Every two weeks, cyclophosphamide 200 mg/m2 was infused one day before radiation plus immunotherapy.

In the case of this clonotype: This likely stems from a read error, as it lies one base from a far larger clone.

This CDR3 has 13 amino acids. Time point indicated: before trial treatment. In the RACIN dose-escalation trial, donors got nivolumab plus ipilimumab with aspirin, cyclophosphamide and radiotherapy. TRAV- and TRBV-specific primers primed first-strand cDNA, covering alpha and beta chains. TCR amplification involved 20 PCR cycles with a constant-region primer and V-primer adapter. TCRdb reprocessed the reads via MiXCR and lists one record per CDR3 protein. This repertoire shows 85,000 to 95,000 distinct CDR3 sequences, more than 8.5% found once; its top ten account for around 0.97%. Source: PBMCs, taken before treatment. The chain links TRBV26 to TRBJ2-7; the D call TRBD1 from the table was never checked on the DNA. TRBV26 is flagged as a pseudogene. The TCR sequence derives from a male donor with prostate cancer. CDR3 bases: TGTGTCACCCGCGGGACAGGGGACCCCGAGCAGTACTTC. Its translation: CVTRGTGDPEQYF.